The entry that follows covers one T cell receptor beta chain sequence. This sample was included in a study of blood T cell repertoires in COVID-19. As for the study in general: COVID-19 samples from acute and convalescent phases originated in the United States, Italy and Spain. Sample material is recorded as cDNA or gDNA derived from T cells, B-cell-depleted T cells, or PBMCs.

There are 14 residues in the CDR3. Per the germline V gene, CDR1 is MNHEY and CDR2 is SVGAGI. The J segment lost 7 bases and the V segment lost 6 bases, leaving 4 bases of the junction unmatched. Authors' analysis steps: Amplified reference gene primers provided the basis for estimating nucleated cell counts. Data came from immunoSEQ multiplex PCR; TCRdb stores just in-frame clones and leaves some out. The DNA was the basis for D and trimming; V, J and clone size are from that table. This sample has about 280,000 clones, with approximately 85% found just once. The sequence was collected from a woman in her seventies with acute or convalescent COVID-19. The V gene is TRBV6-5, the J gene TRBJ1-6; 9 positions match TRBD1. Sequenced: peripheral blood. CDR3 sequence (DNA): TGTGCCAGCAGCCGACAGGGGGAGAATTCACCCCTCCACTTT. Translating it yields CASSRQGENSPLHF.